The source of this T cell receptor (beta chain) is a study of T-cell reconstitution after alpha-beta-depleted transplantation in children. The CDR3 is made up of 13 amino acids. Per germline, CDR1 MGHDK and CDR2 SYGVNS. After removal of 7 bases from V and 4 bases from J, the junction contained 6 bases not matched to a gene. Using unique molecular identifiers, the investigators prepared the TCRbeta library. From the PCR reads, TCRdb called clonotypes with MiXCR, one entry per CDR3 protein. This table has under 400,000 distinct CDR3 sequences, approximately 23% appearing once. The rearrangement uses TRBV25-1 and TRBJ1-2; 7 nucleotides line up with TRBD1. This receptor was identified in a male patient under 18 who had a stem cell transplant for acute lymphoblastic leukemia, so the T cells may come from the graft donor. The source material was PBMCs, mostly from graft donor cells, sampled 180 days after TCRalphabeta/CD19-depleted stem cell transplant. The CDR3 DNA is TGTGCCAGCAAGACAGGGAAGCTCTATGGCTACACCTTC. Its translation is CASKTGKLYGYTF.